A selection of T cell receptor beta chains follows, all from one sample in a study of CD8 T cells in ankylosing spondylitis. TCRdb called the 5' RACE reads again in MiXCR, with one record for every CDR3 protein. The profile shows under 850,000 distinct CDR3 sequences, 19% of them singletons. Material: blood, either unsorted or a sorted T cell fraction (not recorded which). Every receptor here comes from a male donor with ankylosing spondylitis. Each CDR3 is given with its conserved first and last residue. Fields, in order: CDR3 protein, V gene, J gene, clone size. Clone size is shown for a subset of rows, as once, few, many or a class of expanded clone.

CASSQGEYNSPLHF	TRBV4-1	TRBJ1-6	-
CASSRQMDSNQPQHF	TRBV6-1	TRBJ1-5	few
CSARSRDGYSYEQYF	TRBV20-1	TRBJ2-7	few
CASSPSQLVPDTQYF	TRBV27	TRBJ2-3	-
CASSQTRGETQYF	TRBV4-1	TRBJ2-5	-
CASSQVSSFDEQSF	TRBV4-1	TRBJ2-1	few
CASSFRDNTGELFF	TRBV7-9	TRBJ2-2	few
CASSLYASGRTGELFF	TRBV7-9	TRBJ2-2	few
CASSQGLGGGQGEQFF	TRBV4-2	TRBJ2-1	-
CATSDGRESTDTQYF	TRBV24-1	TRBJ2-3	few
CASSYSGEFYEQYF	TRBV6-2/TRBV6-3	TRBJ2-7	-
CASSLTSGPIYNSPLHF	TRBV5-1	TRBJ1-6	-
CASSPHHTEAFF	TRBV12-3/TRBV12-4	TRBJ1-1	-
CSAGGPLGPEAFF	TRBV20-1	TRBJ1-1	few
CASTPGTGGGGYGYTF	TRBV5-6	TRBJ1-2	-
CASSPGGQLSGANVLTF	TRBV18	TRBJ2-6	few
CAWTRLLNTEAFF	TRBV30	TRBJ1-1	many
CASSSSSVGEQFF	TRBV12-3/TRBV12-4	TRBJ2-1	many
CASSLWGGRETQYF	TRBV12-3/TRBV12-4	TRBJ2-5	few
CAWSTSSGNTIYF	TRBV30	TRBJ1-3	few
CASSIRDVSSYNEQFF	TRBV12-3/TRBV12-4	TRBJ2-1	-
CASLPDRLNTEAFF	TRBV2	TRBJ1-1	few
CASSHPQGSYNEQFF	TRBV7-9	TRBJ2-1	few
CASSMGSEQYF	TRBV19	TRBJ2-7	-
CASQGGQGLETQYF	TRBV2	TRBJ2-5	-
CASSLHPGLALPYEQYF	TRBV7-9	TRBJ2-7	few
CASSFLYEQYF	TRBV12-3/TRBV12-4	TRBJ2-7	many
CASSQDWASGGYEQYF	TRBV4-2	TRBJ2-7	few
CSATWDRQETQYF	TRBV20-1	TRBJ2-5	-
CASRYGGSGYGYTF	TRBV12-3/TRBV12-4	TRBJ1-2	-
CASGDRNYEQYF	TRBV5-1	TRBJ2-7	once
CASSFDKHEQYF	TRBV5-1	TRBJ2-7	-
CASSQPPAGELFF	TRBV4-2	TRBJ2-2	many
CASSLGTTDGGTQYF	TRBV12-3/TRBV12-4	TRBJ2-5	few
CASRLDTVGGYTF	TRBV5-1	TRBJ1-2	few
CSFEPGRRNNEQFF	TRBV29-1	TRBJ2-1	few
CASSLSGEQYF	TRBV27	TRBJ2-7	many
CASSSVSYSNQPQHF	TRBV7-2	TRBJ1-5	few
CSARDRDKGQFF	TRBV20-1	TRBJ2-1	-
CSVGGQGGEQYF	TRBV29-1	TRBJ2-7	many
CASSPTGTGTNNEQFF	TRBV5-1	TRBJ2-1	-
CASSPSSIQRMVKAFF	TRBV18	TRBJ1-1	few
CASSLRGTSNQPQHF	TRBV12-3/TRBV12-4	TRBJ1-5	-
CASSRLTAFAYNEQFF	TRBV11-1	TRBJ2-1	-
CASRLSNTGELFF	TRBV6-6	TRBJ2-2	-
CASSLGDSMETQYF	TRBV5-6	TRBJ2-5	few
CASSLWPRVEQYF	TRBV7-3	TRBJ2-7	-
CATSDWPGVNEQFF	TRBV24-1	TRBJ2-1	few
CASSSLAGYNEQFF	TRBV12-3/TRBV12-4	TRBJ2-1	-
CASTEDSSSYEQYF	TRBV19	TRBJ2-7	few
CATSDFGQGKEETQYF	TRBV24-1	TRBJ2-5	few
CASSLSGLGDEQFF	TRBV7-9	TRBJ2-1	-
CASSQIGGGGAADTQYF	TRBV3-1	TRBJ2-3	few